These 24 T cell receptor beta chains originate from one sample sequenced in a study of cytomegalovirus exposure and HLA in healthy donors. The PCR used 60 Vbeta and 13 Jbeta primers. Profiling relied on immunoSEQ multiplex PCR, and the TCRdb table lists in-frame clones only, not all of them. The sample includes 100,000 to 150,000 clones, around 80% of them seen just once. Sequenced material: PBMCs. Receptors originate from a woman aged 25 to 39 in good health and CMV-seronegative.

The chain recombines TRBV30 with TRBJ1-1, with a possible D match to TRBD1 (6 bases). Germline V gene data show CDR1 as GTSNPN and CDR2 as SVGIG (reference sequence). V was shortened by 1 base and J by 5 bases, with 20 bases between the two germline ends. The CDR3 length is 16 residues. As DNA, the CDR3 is TGTGCCTGGAGTGGAAGGCCGGGACAAGAAAAGACTGAAGCTTTCTTT. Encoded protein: CAWSGRPGQEKTEAFF.

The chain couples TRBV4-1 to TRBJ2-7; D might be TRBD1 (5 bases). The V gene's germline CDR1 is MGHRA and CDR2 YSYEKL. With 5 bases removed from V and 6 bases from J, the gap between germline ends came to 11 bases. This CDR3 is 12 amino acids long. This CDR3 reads CASSSAQGEQYF. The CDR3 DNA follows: TGCGCCAGCAGCTCGGCCCAGGGCGAGCAGTACTTC.

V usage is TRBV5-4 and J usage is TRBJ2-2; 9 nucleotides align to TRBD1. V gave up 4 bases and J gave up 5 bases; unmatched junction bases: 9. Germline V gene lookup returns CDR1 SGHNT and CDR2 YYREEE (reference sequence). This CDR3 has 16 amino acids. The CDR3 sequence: CASSTRTGVGTGELFF. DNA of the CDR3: TGTGCCAGCAGCACAAGGACAGGGGTGGGAACCGGGGAGCTGTTTTTT.

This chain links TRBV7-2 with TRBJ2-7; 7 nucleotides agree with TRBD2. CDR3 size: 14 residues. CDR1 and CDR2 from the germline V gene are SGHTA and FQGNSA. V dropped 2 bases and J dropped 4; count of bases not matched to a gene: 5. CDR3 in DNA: TGTGCCAGCAGCTTAAACCGGGAGGCGTACGAGCAGTACTTC. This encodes CASSLNREAYEQYF.

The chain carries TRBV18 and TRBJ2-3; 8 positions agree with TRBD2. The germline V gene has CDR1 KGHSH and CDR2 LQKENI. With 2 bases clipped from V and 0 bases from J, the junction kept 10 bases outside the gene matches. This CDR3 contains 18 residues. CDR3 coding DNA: TGTGCCAGCTCACCATCGATTCCGGGACTAGGAAGCACAGATACGCAGTATTTT. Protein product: CASSPSIPGLGSTDTQYF.

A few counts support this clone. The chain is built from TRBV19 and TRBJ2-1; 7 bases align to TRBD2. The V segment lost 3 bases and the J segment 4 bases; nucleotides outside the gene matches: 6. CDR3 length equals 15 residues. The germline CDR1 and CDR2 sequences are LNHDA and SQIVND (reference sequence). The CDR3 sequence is CASSIASGIYNEQFF. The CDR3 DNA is TGTGCCAGTAGTATCGCTAGCGGCATATACAATGAGCAGTTCTTC.

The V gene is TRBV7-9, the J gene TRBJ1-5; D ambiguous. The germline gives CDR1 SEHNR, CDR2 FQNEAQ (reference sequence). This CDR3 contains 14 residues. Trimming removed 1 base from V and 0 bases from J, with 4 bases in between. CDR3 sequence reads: CASSLGLSNQPQHF. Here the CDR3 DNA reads TGTGCCAGCAGCTTAGGACTTAGCAATCAGCCCCAGCATTTT.

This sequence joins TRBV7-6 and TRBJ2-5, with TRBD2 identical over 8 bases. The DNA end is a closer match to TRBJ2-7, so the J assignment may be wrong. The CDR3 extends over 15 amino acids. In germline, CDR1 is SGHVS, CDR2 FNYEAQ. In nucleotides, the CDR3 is TGTGCCAGCAGCTTAGAAGCGGGAGTCTCATACGAGCAGTACTTC. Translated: CASSLEAGVSYEQYF.

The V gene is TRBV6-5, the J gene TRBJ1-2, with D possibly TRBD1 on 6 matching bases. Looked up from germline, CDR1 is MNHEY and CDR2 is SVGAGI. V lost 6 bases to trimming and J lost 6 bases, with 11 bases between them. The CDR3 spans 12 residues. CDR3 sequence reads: CASSPNRDGYTF. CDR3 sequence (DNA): TGTGCCAGCAGCCCTAACAGGGATGGCTACACCTTC.

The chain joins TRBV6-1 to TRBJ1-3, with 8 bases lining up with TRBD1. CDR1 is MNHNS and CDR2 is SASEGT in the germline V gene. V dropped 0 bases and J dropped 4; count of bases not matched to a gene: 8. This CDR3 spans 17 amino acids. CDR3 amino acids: CASSEAILTGAGNTIYF. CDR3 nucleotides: TGTGCCAGCAGTGAAGCAATCCTGACAGGGGCGGGAAACACCATATATTTT.

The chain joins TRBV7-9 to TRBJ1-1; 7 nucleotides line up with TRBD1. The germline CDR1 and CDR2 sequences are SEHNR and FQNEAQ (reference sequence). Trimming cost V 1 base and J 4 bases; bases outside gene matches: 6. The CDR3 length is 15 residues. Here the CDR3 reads CASSLGVGGPTEAFF. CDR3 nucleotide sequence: TGTGCCAGCAGCTTAGGTGTAGGGGGCCCCACTGAAGCTTTCTTT.

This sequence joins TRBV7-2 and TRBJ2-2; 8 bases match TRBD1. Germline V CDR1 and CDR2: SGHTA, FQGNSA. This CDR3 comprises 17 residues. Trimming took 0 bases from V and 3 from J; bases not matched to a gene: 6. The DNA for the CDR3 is TGTGCCAGCAGCTTAGCCCTGGACAGGGTGGACACCGGGGAGCTGTTTTTT. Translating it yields CASSLALDRVDTGELFF.

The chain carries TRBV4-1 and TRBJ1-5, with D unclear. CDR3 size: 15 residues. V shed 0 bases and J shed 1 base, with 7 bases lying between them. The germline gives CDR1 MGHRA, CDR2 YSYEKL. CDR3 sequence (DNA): TGCGCCAGCAGCCAAGATCAGGCGAGCAATCAGCCCCAGCATTTT. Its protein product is CASSQDQASNQPQHF.

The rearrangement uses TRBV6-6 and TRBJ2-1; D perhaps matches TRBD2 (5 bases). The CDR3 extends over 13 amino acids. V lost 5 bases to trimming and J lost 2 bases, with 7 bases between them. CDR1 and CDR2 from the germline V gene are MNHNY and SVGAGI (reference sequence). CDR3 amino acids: CASSPGTYNEQFF. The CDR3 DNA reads TGTGCCAGCAGTCCCGGGACCTACAATGAGCAGTTCTTC.

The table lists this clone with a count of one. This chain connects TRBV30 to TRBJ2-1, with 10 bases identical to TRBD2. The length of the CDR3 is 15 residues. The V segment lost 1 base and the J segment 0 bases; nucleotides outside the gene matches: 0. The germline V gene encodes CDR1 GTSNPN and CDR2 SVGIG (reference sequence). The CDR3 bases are TGTGCCTGGAGTGCTAGCGGGAGCTCCTACAATGAGCAGTTCTTC. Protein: CAWSASGSSYNEQFF.

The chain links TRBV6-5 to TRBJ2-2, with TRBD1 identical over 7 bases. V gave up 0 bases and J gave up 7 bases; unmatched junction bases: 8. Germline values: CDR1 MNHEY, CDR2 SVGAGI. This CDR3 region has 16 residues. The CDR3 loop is CASSYSQSPGGGELFF. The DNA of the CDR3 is TGTGCCAGCAGTTACTCCCAGTCCCCAGGGGGCGGGGAGCTGTTTTTT.

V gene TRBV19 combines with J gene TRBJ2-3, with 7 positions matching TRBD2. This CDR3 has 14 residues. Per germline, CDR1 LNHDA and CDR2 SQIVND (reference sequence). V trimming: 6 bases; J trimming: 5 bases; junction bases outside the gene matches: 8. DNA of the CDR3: TGTGCCAGTAGGTGGGGCGGGAGAGGAGATACGCAGTATTTT. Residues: CASRWGGRGDTQYF.

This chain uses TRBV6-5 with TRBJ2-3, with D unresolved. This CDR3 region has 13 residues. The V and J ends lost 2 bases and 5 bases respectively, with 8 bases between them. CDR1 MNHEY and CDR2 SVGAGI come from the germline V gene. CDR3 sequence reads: CASSYPEVDTQYF. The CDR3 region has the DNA TGTGCCAGCAGTTACCCAGAAGTAGATACGCAGTATTTT.

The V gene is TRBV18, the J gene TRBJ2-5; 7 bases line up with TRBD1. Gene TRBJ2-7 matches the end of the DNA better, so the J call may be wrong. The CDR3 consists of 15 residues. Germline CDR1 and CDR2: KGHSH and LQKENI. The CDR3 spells CASSPPDRVSYEQYF. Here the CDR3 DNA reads TGTGCCAGCTCACCACCCGACAGGGTATCCTACGAGCAGTACTTC.

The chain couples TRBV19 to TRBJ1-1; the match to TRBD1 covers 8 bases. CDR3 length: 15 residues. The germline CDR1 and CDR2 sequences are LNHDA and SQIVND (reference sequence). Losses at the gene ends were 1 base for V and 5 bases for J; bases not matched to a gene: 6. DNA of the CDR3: TGTGCCAGTAGTATAGCCTCCGGGACAGGAACTGAAGCTTTCTTT. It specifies CASSIASGTGTEAFF.

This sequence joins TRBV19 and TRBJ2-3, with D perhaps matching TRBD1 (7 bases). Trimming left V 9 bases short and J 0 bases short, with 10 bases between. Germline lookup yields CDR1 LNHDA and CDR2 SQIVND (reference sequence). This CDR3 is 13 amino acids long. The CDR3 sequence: CASRGTSTDTQYF. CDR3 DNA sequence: TGTGCCAGCAGGGGGACTAGCACAGATACGCAGTATTTT.

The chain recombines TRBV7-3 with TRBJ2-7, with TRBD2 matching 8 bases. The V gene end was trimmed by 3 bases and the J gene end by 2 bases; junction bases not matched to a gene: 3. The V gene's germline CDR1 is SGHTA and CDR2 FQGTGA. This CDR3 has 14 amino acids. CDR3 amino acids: CASSLAGGPYEQYF. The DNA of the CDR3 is TGTGCCAGCAGCTTGGCGGGAGGCCCCTACGAGCAGTACTTC.

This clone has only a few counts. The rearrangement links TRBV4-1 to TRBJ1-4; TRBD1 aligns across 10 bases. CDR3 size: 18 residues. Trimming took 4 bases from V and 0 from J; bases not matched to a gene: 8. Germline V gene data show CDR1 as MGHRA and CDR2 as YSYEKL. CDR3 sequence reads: CASSPIGQGVPTNEKLFF. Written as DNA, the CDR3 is TGCGCCAGCAGCCCAATAGGACAGGGGGTTCCAACTAATGAAAAACTGTTTTTT.

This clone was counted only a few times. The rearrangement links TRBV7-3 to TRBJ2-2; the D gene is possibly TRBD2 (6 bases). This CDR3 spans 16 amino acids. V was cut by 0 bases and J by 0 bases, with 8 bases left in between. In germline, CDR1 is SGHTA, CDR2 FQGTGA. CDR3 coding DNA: TGTGCCAGCAGCTTAACGGGAGGCACGAACACCGGGGAGCTGTTTTTT. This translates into CASSLTGGTNTGELFF.